This T cell receptor (beta chain) was sequenced in a study of cytomegalovirus exposure and HLA in healthy donors. The PCR ran on 60 Vbeta and 13 Jbeta primers. Assay: immunoSEQ multiplex PCR; the TCRdb copy retains only in-frame clones and omits some. Among more than 120,000 clones, over 80% were seen once, and the ten largest hold roughly 2.9%. From germline, CDR1 is SGHRS and CDR2 YFSETQ. The trim removed 4 bases at V and 3 bases at J, leaving 5 bases unmatched. The CDR3 covers 15 residues. This sequence was found in a woman aged 25 to 39 in good health and CMV-seronegative. What was sequenced was PBMCs. V usage is TRBV5-1 and J usage is TRBJ2-7; TRBD1 agrees at 12 bases. The CDR3 sequence is CASSGGQGAFYEQYF. The CDR3 DNA reads TGCGCCAGCAGCGGGGGACAGGGGGCTTTCTACGAGCAGTACTTC.